What follows describes a single T cell receptor beta chain. As yet, its antigen is unknown. This sample was included in a study of T cell responses to AZD1222 COVID-19 vaccine. The assay was immunoSEQ multiplex PCR, and TCRdb's table has in-frame clones only and misses some. The sample has around 110,000 clones; about 90% are singletons. Study results and limitations: When two AZD1222 doses had been given, Spike-specific TCR breadth and depth rose. Unmutated regions of variants are reportedly targeted by nearly half of spike-specific TCRs. A mostly white British donor set with more females was recruited, and clonal diversity was possibly underestimated. Repertoires were obtained solely post-peak T cell response.

This CDR3 is built from 16 residues. Germline values: CDR1 KGHSH, CDR2 LQKENI. V lost 2 bases to trimming and J lost 2 bases, with 13 bases between them. The chain recombines TRBV18 with TRBJ1-3, with D unresolved. The TCR was taken from an adult in good health. The sequencing used peripheral blood, collected on day 0 of AZD1222 vaccination. The CDR3 DNA reads as TGTGCCAGCTCACCAGGACCTACCCTGGCTGGAAACACCATATATTTT. This encodes CASSPGPTLAGNTIYF.